This is a list of T cell receptor beta chains from one sample in a study of cytotoxic CD8 clonotypes in ibrutinib-treated CLL. Generated by immunoSEQ multiplex PCR, the TCRdb table keeps only in-frame clones and is missing some. The sample shows about 330,000 clones, under 70% of them seen only once. The source material was PBMCs, sampled after 36 months of ibrutinib treatment. These receptors were taken from a human donor with chronic lymphocytic leukemia. CDR3s include the opening cysteine and the closing phenylalanine or tryptophan. Fields, in order: V gene, J gene, D gene, clone size, CDR3 protein, CDR3 DNA. The D gene is left open where the match is weak. Clone size, where shown, is once, few, many, or a class for clones that have expanded.

>TRBV7-9|TRBJ2-7|.|few
CASSDNEQYF
TGTGCCAGCAGCGACAACGAGCAGTACTTC
>TRBV5-6|TRBJ2-5|.|.
CASSFIGVAQETQYF
TGTGCCAGCAGCTTCATAGGGGTTGCCCAAGAGACCCAGTACTTC
>TRBV5-1|TRBJ2-5|.|.
CASRKRPDVQETQYF
TGCGCCAGCAGGAAGAGGCCGGATGTCCAAGAGACCCAGTACTTC
>TRBV19|TRBJ2-1|TRBD2|.
CASSETSTNEQFF
TGTGCCAGTAGTGAGACTAGCACCAATGAGCAGTTCTTC
>TRBV19|TRBJ1-5|.|.
CASSLNSIMGWDQPQHF
TGTGCCAGTAGTCTCAATAGCATAATGGGTTGGGATCAGCCCCAGCATTTT
>TRBV5-1|TRBJ1-2|TRBD1|.
CASSPRTGDGYTF
TGCGCCAGCAGCCCCCGGACAGGGGATGGCTACACCTTC
>TRBV6-1|TRBJ2-2|TRBD1|.
CASSVWTGNTGELFF
TGTGCCAGCAGTGTTTGGACAGGGAACACCGGGGAGCTGTTTTTT
>TRBV6-1|TRBJ2-1|TRBD1|.
CASSDPLGQGSINEQFF
TGTGCCAGCAGTGACCCCCTGGGACAGGGTTCGATCAATGAGCAGTTCTTC
>TRBV2|TRBJ1-1|.|.
CASSGSTEAFF
TGTGCCAGCAGCGGTTCCACTGAAGCTTTCTTT
>TRBV7-2|TRBJ2-7|TRBD2|.
CASSLGLAGYEQYF
TGTGCCAGCAGCTTAGGCCTAGCGGGTTACGAGCAGTACTTC
>TRBV19|TRBJ1-2|.|few
CASTLRTGWGYTF
TGTGCCAGTACCCTCAGGACGGGCTGGGGCTACACCTTC
>TRBV7-8|TRBJ2-1|.|few
CASSLLGPVNNEQFF
TGTGCCAGCAGCTTACTCGGACCAGTTAACAATGAGCAGTTCTTC
>TRBV10-2|TRBJ2-3|.|few
CASVPSLSRSTDTQYF
TGCGCCAGCGTGCCCTCCCTGTCTAGAAGCACAGATACGCAGTATTTT
>TRBV9|TRBJ2-1|TRBD2|.
CASGQRGPYNEQFF
TGTGCCAGCGGTCAGCGGGGACCCTACAATGAGCAGTTCTTC
>TRBV7-2|TRBJ2-2|.|.
CASSRWYGGQGGELFF
TGTGCCAGCAGCCGTTGGTACGGGGGGCAGGGCGGGGAGCTGTTTTTT
>TRBV5-4|TRBJ2-7|.|.
CASSLRGLNRDEQYF
TGTGCCAGCAGCTTGAGAGGACTCAACAGGGACGAGCAGTACTTC
>TRBV2|TRBJ1-1|TRBD1|.
CASRRQGAISEAFF
TGTGCCAGCAGGAGACAGGGGGCGATTTCTGAAGCTTTCTTT
>TRBV9|TRBJ2-5|.|once
CASSVDTGEETQYF
TGTGCCAGCAGCGTAGATACGGGAGAAGAGACCCAGTACTTC
>TRBV7-2|TRBJ2-5|.|once
CASSPRGIQETQYF
TGTGCCAGCAGCCCCCGGGGGATACAAGAGACCCAGTACTTC
>TRBV5-6|TRBJ2-1|.|.
CASSRSGSYNEQFF
TGTGCCAGCAGCCGGAGCGGTTCCTACAATGAGCAGTTCTTC
>TRBV10-2|TRBJ2-7|TRBD2|few
CASGLAGVYEQYF
TGCGCCAGTGGACTAGCGGGAGTCTACGAGCAGTACTTC
>TRBV29-1|TRBJ2-1|TRBD2|.
CVVREMYNEQFF
TGCGTGGTGCGGGAGATGTACAATGAGCAGTTCTTC
>TRBV18|TRBJ1-2|.|many
CASSPQWGYGYTF
TGTGCCAGCTCACCACAGTGGGGCTATGGCTACACCTTC
>TRBV4-3|TRBJ2-5|.|.
CASSPLPGRDQETQYF
TGCGCCAGCAGCCCCCTACCGGGCCGGGACCAAGAGACCCAGTACTTC
>TRBV18|TRBJ2-2|TRBD1|.
CASSPGQGRAGELFF
TGTGCCAGCTCACCTGGACAGGGAAGGGCCGGGGAGCTGTTTTTT
>TRBV19|TRBJ1-1|.|.
CASTREGGNTEAFF
TGTGCCAGTACCAGGGAAGGGGGTAACACTGAAGCTTTCTTT
>TRBV6-6|TRBJ1-2|.|.
CASSYSRKGDYGYTF
TGTGCCAGCAGTTACTCCCGGAAGGGGGACTATGGCTACACCTTC
>TRBV25-1|TRBJ2-7|.|few
CASRGSVLKQYF
TGTGCCAGCAGGGGGAGCGTTCTTAAGCAGTACTTC
>TRBV4-3|TRBJ2-3|.|.
CASSQDMLAVDTQYF
TGCGCCAGCAGCCAAGATATGTTAGCGGTGGATACGCAGTATTTT
>TRBV7-6|TRBJ2-7|TRBD2|few
CASSPKVQGLAGGQEQYF
TGTGCCAGCAGCCCCAAGGTACAAGGACTAGCGGGAGGGCAGGAGCAGTACTTC
>TRBV29-1|TRBJ2-7|.|.
CSVGEGEEQYF
TGCAGCGTTGGAGAAGGGGAAGAGCAGTACTTC
>TRBV5-4|TRBJ2-7|TRBD1|.
CASSLGGQISYEQYF
TGTGCCAGCAGCTTGGGGGGACAGATCTCCTACGAGCAGTACTTC
>TRBV4-1|TRBJ2-7|.|.
CASSQVGFLGADYEQYF
TGCGCCAGCAGCCAAGTTGGCTTTCTGGGGGCAGACTACGAGCAGTACTTC
>TRBV5-1|TRBJ2-7|TRBD1|.
CASSFERGQGASSYEQYF
TGCGCCAGCAGCTTTGAGAGGGGACAGGGTGCAAGCTCCTACGAGCAGTACTTC
>TRBV18|TRBJ1-6|.|.
CASSPNGGLNSPLHF
TGTGCCAGCTCTCCTAACGGGGGTCTTAATTCACCCCTCCACTTT
>TRBV11-2|TRBJ2-1|.|.
CASSLHSSKDSSYNEQFF
TGTGCCAGCAGCTTACATTCGTCCAAGGACAGCTCCTACAATGAGCAGTTCTTC
>TRBV20-1|TRBJ2-1|.|.
CSAGEPHEQFF
TGCAGTGCTGGCGAGCCCCATGAGCAGTTCTTC
>TRBV2|TRBJ2-5|.|once
CASSDFALVGETQYF
TGTGCCAGCAGTGACTTTGCTTTGGTGGGGGAGACCCAGTACTTC